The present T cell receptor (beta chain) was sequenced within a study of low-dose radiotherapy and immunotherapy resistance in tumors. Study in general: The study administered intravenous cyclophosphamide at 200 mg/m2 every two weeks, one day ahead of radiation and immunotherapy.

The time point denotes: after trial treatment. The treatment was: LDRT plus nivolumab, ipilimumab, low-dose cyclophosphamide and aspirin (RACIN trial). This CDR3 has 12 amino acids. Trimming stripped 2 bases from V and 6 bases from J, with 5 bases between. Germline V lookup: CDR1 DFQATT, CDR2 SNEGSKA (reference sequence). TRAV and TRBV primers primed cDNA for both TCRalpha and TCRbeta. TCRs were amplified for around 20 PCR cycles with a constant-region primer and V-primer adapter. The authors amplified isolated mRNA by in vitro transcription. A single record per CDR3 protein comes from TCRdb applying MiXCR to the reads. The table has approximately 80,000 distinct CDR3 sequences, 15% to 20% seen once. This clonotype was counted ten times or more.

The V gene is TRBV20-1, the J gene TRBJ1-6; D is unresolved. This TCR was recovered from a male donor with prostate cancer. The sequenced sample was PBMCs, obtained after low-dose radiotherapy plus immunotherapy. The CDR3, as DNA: TGCAGTGCTAGACAGACTAATTCACCCCTCCACTTT. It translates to CSARQTNSPLHF.